A selection of T cell receptor beta chains follows, all from one sample in a study of T-cell reconstitution after alpha-beta-depleted transplantation in children. A single record per CDR3 protein comes from TCRdb applying MiXCR to the PCR reads. The table has about 600,000 distinct CDR3 sequences, under 25% seen once. This sample comprised PBMCs, mostly from graft donor cells, obtained 360 days after TCRalphabeta/CD19-depleted stem cell transplant. These receptor sequences come from a boy in the first two years of life who had a stem cell transplant for acute myeloid leukemia, so the T cells may come from the graft donor. Both conserved end residues are part of each CDR3. The D gene is left open where the match is weak. Some rows have no size entry. The others give once, few or many, or a class for an expanded clone.

>-|TRBJ2-2|-|TRBV12-3/TRBV12-4
CASSISYQSGNTGELFF
>few|TRBJ2-1|-|TRBV28
CASSLSIRDGPVTEQFF
>few|TRBJ2-1|-|TRBV7-3
CASSLIPGPVRTSYNEQFF
>-|TRBJ1-1|-|TRBV20-1
CSAREVRTEAFF
>few|TRBJ2-1|-|TRBV20-1
CSAREGTPGEQFF
>many|TRBJ1-5|TRBD1|TRBV12-3/TRBV12-4
CASSLTGAVQPQHF
>-|TRBJ2-1|TRBD2|TRBV7-3
CASSTGDYLYNEQFF
>many|TRBJ1-1|-|TRBV12-3/TRBV12-4
CASSLPRENTEAFF
>-|TRBJ2-3|-|TRBV2
CASSAGLLSPADTQYF
>-|TRBJ2-7|TRBD2|TRBV27
CASLPVARGGEQYF
>few|TRBJ2-5|-|TRBV12-3/TRBV12-4
CASSLTRGEETQYF
>few|TRBJ2-1|-|TRBV15
CATSRDMSGPYNEQFF
>many|TRBJ2-3|-|TRBV7-3
CASSPQGGDTQYF
>few|TRBJ1-1|-|TRBV7-2
CASSSIGAGIRGVEAFF
>few|TRBJ2-1|-|TRBV20-1
CSAPSSYNEQFF
>few|TRBJ1-4|-|TRBV5-1
CASSPLPEEEKLFF
>many|TRBJ2-5|-|TRBV3-1
CASSARVIPAETQYF
>-|TRBJ2-5|TRBD2|TRBV20-1
CSARDLSSGGQETQYF
>many|TRBJ2-1|TRBD1|TRBV24-1
CATSDLRQGIDEQFF
>-|TRBJ1-2|-|TRBV20-1
CSASWSGREDGYTF
>-|TRBJ1-1|-|TRBV4-3
CASSPGTNVYTEAFF
>-|TRBJ2-6|TRBD2|TRBV11-2
CASSLDSAGGFSGANVLTF
>-|TRBJ2-5|-|TRBV12-3/TRBV12-4
CASSLHLSSETQYF
>-|TRBJ2-6|TRBD1|TRBV4-3
CASSQGTGAGANVLTF
>-|TRBJ1-2|-|TRBV29-1
CSASGNPDYGYTF
>-|TRBJ1-6|-|TRBV4-3
CASSSDGQNSPLHF
>-|TRBJ2-3|-|TRBV20-1
CSASGRAAMGYSTDTQYF
>-|TRBJ2-1|-|TRBV4-2
CASSQELGISPPEGEQFF
>few|TRBJ2-2|TRBD1|TRBV9
CASSHNKDRGEHGELFF
>-|TRBJ2-2|TRBD1|TRBV5-1
CASSLRQGPGELFF
>many|TRBJ2-2|-|TRBV28
CASSFPGASANTGELFF
>few|TRBJ2-1|-|TRBV18
CASSPSGLTYNEQFF
>many|TRBJ1-5|-|TRBV27
CASSYNRDQPQHF
>few|TRBJ1-1|TRBD1|TRBV12-3/TRBV12-4
CASSFASQGRRAEAFF
>once|TRBJ2-6|TRBD1|TRBV11-2
CASSRVDRVGPGANVLTF
>many|TRBJ2-2|TRBD1|TRBV20-1
CSAREGTGGIWTGELFF
>many|TRBJ2-6|-|TRBV29-1
CSAQTGANVLTF
>many|TRBJ1-1|-|TRBV12-3/TRBV12-4
CASSLAGGFGAFF